The clone carrying this TCR beta chain was seen at least ten times. This sample was included in a study of T cells in Graves' hyperthyroidism and ophthalmopathy. The CDR3 length is 13 residues. Germline values: CDR1 MNHEY, CDR2 SVGAGI. The J segment lost 7 bases and the V segment lost 2 bases, leaving 1 base of the junction unmatched. Template material for amplifying TCR beta CDR3 regions consisted of RNA transcripts. First-round RT-PCR of the TCR CDR3 relied on the HTBI primer set. From the multiplex PCR reads, TCRdb called clonotypes with MiXCR, one entry per CDR3 protein. This table holds about 420,000 distinct CDR3 sequences, roughly 13% found once.

Sequencing was performed on blood. The V call is TRBV6-5, the J call TRBJ1-1; 10 bases align to TRBD1. The TCR sequence derives from a woman aged 18-29 years with Graves' hyperthyroidism. DNA of the CDR3: TGTGCCAGCAGTTACCGGGACAGGGGTGAAGCTTTCTTT. Its translation is CASSYRDRGEAFF.